This T cell receptor (beta chain) is from a study of T cell responses to AZD1222 COVID-19 vaccine. About this clone itself: Its antigen is undetermined.

Points from the study as a whole: Regions 160-218 and 743-854 held dominance among vaccine-associated CD4 TCRs, which spanned spike. Donors, mostly white British, included more females; clonal diversity was possibly underestimated. There were repertoire samples only from the period after the peak T cell response. Of spike-specific TCRs, nearly half reportedly target regions left unmutated in variants.

Generated by immunoSEQ multiplex PCR, the TCRdb table keeps only in-frame clones and is missing some. The sample contains about 130,000 clones, roughly 89% of which appear only once. V lost 1 base to trimming and J lost 0 bases, with 4 bases between them. The CDR3 length is 15 residues. CDR1 SGHVS and CDR2 FQNEAQ come from the germline V gene. This sequence joins TRBV7-8 and TRBJ2-6, with unresolved D. This TCR was recovered from an adult who received the AZD1222 COVID-19 vaccine. The specimen comprised peripheral blood, sampled 28 days after the second AZD1222 dose. CDR3 loop: CASSLVGSGANVLTF. In DNA form, the CDR3 reads TGTGCCAGCAGCTTAGTCGGCTCTGGGGCCAACGTCCTGACTTTC.